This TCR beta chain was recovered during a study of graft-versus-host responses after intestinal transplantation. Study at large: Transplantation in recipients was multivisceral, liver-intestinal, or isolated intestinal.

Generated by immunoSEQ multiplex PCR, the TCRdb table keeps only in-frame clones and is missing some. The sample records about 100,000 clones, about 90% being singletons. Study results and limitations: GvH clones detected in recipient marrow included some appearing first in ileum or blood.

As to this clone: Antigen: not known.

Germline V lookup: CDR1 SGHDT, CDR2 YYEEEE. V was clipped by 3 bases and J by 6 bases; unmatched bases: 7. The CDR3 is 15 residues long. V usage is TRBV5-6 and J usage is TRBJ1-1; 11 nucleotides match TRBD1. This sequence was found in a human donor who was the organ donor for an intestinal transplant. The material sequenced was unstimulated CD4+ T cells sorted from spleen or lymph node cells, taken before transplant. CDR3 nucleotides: TGTGCCAGCAGCTACGGGACAGGGGGTTTCGCTGAAGCTTTCTTT. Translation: CASSYGTGGFAEAFF.